Listed below are T cell receptor beta chains from one sample, sequenced in a study of OX40 agonist ivuxolimab in advanced cancers. Assay used: immunoSEQ multiplex PCR; TCRdb lists only in-frame clones, some missing. The repertoire holds around 76,000 clones, roughly 84% seen once, with over 0.95% in the top ten. Source: CD4+ or CD8+ T cells sorted from blood, taken in a trial of the OX40 agonist ivuxolimab. These receptors were collected from an adult with an advanced solid tumor such as melanoma, head and neck, liver or kidney cancer. The CDR3 runs from the conserved cysteine through the conserved F or W. A D gene is named only where the DNA matches it firmly. Clone size is given for some rows only: seen once, a few or many times, or a class if the clone is expanded.

D,size,V,J,CDR3,DNA
TRBD1,few,TRBV7-2,TRBJ2-7,CASSLSQGAPGYEQYF,TGTGCCAGCAGCTTGTCACAGGGGGCGCCGGGCTACGAGCAGTACTTC
TRBD1,NA,TRBV4-2,TRBJ2-3,CASSQSQGVSTDTQYF,TGTGCCAGCAGCCAGTCACAGGGGGTTAGCACAGATACGCAGTATTTT
NA,NA,TRBV7-2,TRBJ2-1,CASSLARQNSEQFF,TGTGCCAGCAGCTTAGCACGGCAGAATAGTGAGCAGTTCTTC
NA,NA,TRBV2,TRBJ2-2,CASLLSPGGELFF,TGTGCCAGCCTTCTTAGTCCAGGAGGGGAGCTGTTTTTT
TRBD2,few,TRBV28,TRBJ2-1,CASSLRRGAYNEQFF,TGTGCCAGCAGTTTAAGGCGGGGGGCCTACAATGAGCAGTTCTTC
NA,once,TRBV7-2,TRBJ1-2,CASSQLRIARESVYTF,TGTGCCAGCAGCCAATTAAGGATTGCCAGGGAGTCGGTCTACACCTTC
TRBD1,NA,TRBV18,TRBJ1-2,CASSGQGKGYTF,TGTGCCAGCTCCGGACAGGGGAAGGGCTACACCTTC
NA,NA,TRBV9,TRBJ1-3,CASSTSGTSGNTIYF,TGTGCCAGCAGCACCTCCGGGACCTCTGGAAACACCATATATTTT
TRBD2,NA,TRBV7-2,TRBJ2-7,CASSSSGVGDYEQYF,TGTGCCAGCAGCTCAAGCGGGGTAGGAGACTACGAGCAGTACTTC
NA,NA,TRBV10-1,TRBJ2-5,CASSDSATGTETQYF,TGCGCCAGCAGTGATTCGGCCACCGGCACCGAGACCCAGTACTTC
TRBD2,NA,TRBV7-2,TRBJ2-5,CASSPWGGEETQYF,TGTGCCAGCAGCCCCTGGGGGGGGGAGGAGACCCAGTACTTC
TRBD2,NA,TRBV9,TRBJ2-2,CASSAQTSGLAGELFF,TGTGCCAGCAGCGCACAAACTAGCGGGCTCGCCGGGGAGCTGTTTTTT
TRBD2,NA,TRBV7-9,TRBJ2-1,CASSLERGVNEQFF,TGTGCCAGCAGCTTGGAGCGGGGGGTGAATGAGCAGTTCTTC
NA,NA,TRBV5-6,TRBJ2-5,CASSLGQVGETQYF,TGTGCCAGCAGCTTGGGTCAGGTGGGGGAGACCCAGTACTTC
TRBD1,NA,TRBV7-8,TRBJ2-5,CASSLNRGLGTQYF,TGTGCCAGCAGCTTGAACAGGGGCTTAGGGACCCAGTACTTC
TRBD1,NA,TRBV18,TRBJ1-2,CASSLQGAGDGYTF,TGTGCCAGCTCACTCCAGGGGGCCGGGGATGGCTACACCTTC
TRBD1,NA,TRBV11-2,TRBJ1-2,CASSAGQRGGYTF,TGTGCCAGCAGCGCGGGACAGAGAGGGGGCTACACCTTC
TRBD1,NA,TRBV18,TRBJ1-1,CASSPAGQGIVTEAFF,TGTGCCAGCTCACCGGCAGGACAGGGGATAGTCACTGAAGCTTTCTTT
TRBD2,NA,TRBV4-2,TRBJ2-3,CASSSRAASGGPTDTQYF,TGTGCCAGCAGCTCCCGGGCCGCTAGCGGGGGGCCCACAGATACGCAGTATTTT
NA,NA,TRBV12-5,TRBJ2-7,CARGGRHEQYF,TGTGCTAGGGGGGGGCGGCACGAGCAGTACTTC
TRBD1,NA,TRBV7-2,TRBJ1-3,CASSLGRTGGNTIYF,TGTGCCAGCAGCTTAGGCCGGACAGGTGGAAACACCATATATTTT
NA,NA,TRBV5-6,TRBJ2-2,CASSSYPAGYTGELFF,TGTGCCAGCAGCTCCTATCCCGCAGGGTACACCGGGGAGCTGTTTTTT
TRBD2,NA,TRBV7-6,TRBJ2-2,CASSSVWSGGAVGELFF,TGTGCCAGCAGCTCCGTTTGGAGCGGGGGGGCTGTCGGGGAGCTGTTTTTT
NA,NA,TRBV6-5,TRBJ1-1,CATGKEAFF,TGTGCTACCGGCAAGGAAGCTTTCTTT
NA,NA,TRBV4-3,TRBJ1-4,CASSQDLWTANEKLFF,TGCGCCAGCAGCCAAGATTTGTGGACAGCTAATGAAAAACTGTTTTTT
NA,NA,TRBV7-3,TRBJ2-1,CASSPDRGTRFF,TGTGCCAGCAGCCCCGACCGGGGCACCCGGTTCTTC
NA,NA,TRBV5-1,TRBJ2-3,CASSLARNTDTQYF,TGCGCCAGCAGCTTGGCCAGGAATACAGATACGCAGTATTTT
NA,once,TRBV5-1,TRBJ1-4,CASSLAGGMATNEKLFF,TGCGCCAGCAGCTTGGCGGGGGGCATGGCAACTAATGAAAAACTGTTTTTT
NA,NA,TRBV11-2,TRBJ2-7,CASSLDLGGLSYEQYF,TGTGCCAGCAGCTTAGATCTCGGGGGGCTCTCCTACGAGCAGTACTTC
TRBD2,NA,TRBV7-9,TRBJ2-1,CASKGRGSSYNEQFF,TGTGCCAGCAAAGGGCGGGGGAGCTCCTACAATGAGCAGTTCTTC
NA,few,TRBV6-5,TRBJ1-6,CASTQDATDSPLHF,TGTGCCAGCACCCAGGACGCGACCGATTCACCCCTCCACTTT
TRBD2,NA,TRBV5-1,TRBJ2-1,CASSLDSGGGEQFF,TGCGCCAGCAGCTTGGATTCCGGCGGGGGTGAGCAGTTCTTC
TRBD1,NA,TRBV5-1,TRBJ2-1,CASGGTGGNEQFF,TGCGCCAGCGGAGGGACAGGGGGCAATGAGCAGTTCTTC
TRBD1,NA,TRBV19,TRBJ1-5,CASSITTGAYSNQPQHF,TGTGCCAGTAGTATTACGACAGGGGCTTATAGCAATCAGCCCCAGCATTTT
NA,once,TRBV5-1,TRBJ2-6,CASSTGTSPGANVLTF,TGCGCCAGCAGCACAGGAACCAGCCCTGGGGCCAACGTCCTGACTTTC
NA,few,TRBV19,TRBJ1-1,CASRYRNGRDTEAFF,TGTGCCAGTAGGTACCGGAACGGTAGGGACACTGAAGCTTTCTTT
NA,NA,TRBV6-5,TRBJ1-1,CASSEVQNTEAFF,TGTGCCAGCAGTGAAGTCCAGAATACTGAAGCTTTCTTT
NA,once,TRBV6-5,TRBJ1-2,CASSYKAGGAGGYTF,TGTGCCAGCAGTTACAAGGCGGGGGGGGCAGGCGGCTACACCTTC
NA,once,TRBV5-1,TRBJ1-3,CASSLQGYSGNTIYF,TGCGCCAGCAGCTTGCAGGGATACTCTGGAAACACCATATATTTT
NA,few,TRBV18,TRBJ2-7,CASSPAADGYEQYF,TGTGCCAGCTCACCCGCAGCGGACGGCTACGAGCAGTACTTC
NA,once,TRBV5-4,TRBJ1-1,CASSFEGVEAFF,TGTGCCAGCAGCTTCGAGGGGGTAGAGGCTTTCTTT
NA,NA,TRBV6-5,TRBJ1-1,CASSYGVPLNTEAFF,TGTGCCAGCAGTTACGGCGTCCCTCTGAACACTGAAGCTTTCTTT
TRBD1,NA,TRBV6-5,TRBJ1-1,CASRPPTGTGTEAFF,TGTGCCAGCAGACCCCCGACAGGGACGGGCACTGAAGCTTTCTTT
NA,NA,TRBV6-6,TRBJ1-3,CASSIATGNTIYF,TGTGCCAGCAGTATAGCGACCGGAAACACCATATATTTT
NA,NA,TRBV2,TRBJ2-1,CASSDLHPGANEQFF,TGTGCCAGCAGTGACCTACACCCGGGGGCGAATGAGCAGTTCTTC